This T cell receptor beta chain came from a study of CXCR3-negative and CXCR3-positive naive CD8 T cells. General study points: Naive CXCR3-positive and CXCR3-negative cells shared TRBV-TRBJ usage; memory cells diverged. Diversity ran similarly high across both naive subsets but far lower in memory CD8+ cells.

TRB cDNA libraries were made by UMI-labeled 5' RACE. TCRdb re-called the 5' RACE reads; one entry per CDR3 protein, DNA not given. The sample has about 43,000 distinct CDR3 sequences. This CDR3 comprises 12 residues. Germline V CDR1 and CDR2: SGHKS, YYEKEE (reference sequence). Each CD8+ T cell subset was sorted in triplicate, approximately 270,000 cells each. Remarks on this clonotype: Its antigen is as yet unknown.

This chain joins TRBV5-5 and TRBJ2-7; the D call from TCRdb, TRBD1, cannot be confirmed without DNA. Sequenced: memory CD8+ T cells from blood. This TCR was sampled from a human donor in good health. Some clones in this sample may be carry-over from other donors' samples. CDR3: CASSWTGDEQYF. The full variable domain, with the rest looked up from reference TRBV5-5 and TRBJ2-7, is DAGVTQSPTHLIKTRGQQVTLRCSPISGHKSVSWYQQVLGQGPQFIFQYYEKEERGRGNFPDRFSARQFPNYSSELNVNALLLGDSALYLCASSWTGDEQYFGPGTRLTVT.